Presented here are 16 T cell receptor beta chains from one specimen sequenced in a study of spatial heterogeneity in lung cancer. Described time point: sample taken at primary tumor resection. Via MiXCR, TCRdb re-called the 5' RACE reads, giving one row per CDR3 protein. The sample has about 24,000 distinct CDR3 sequences, 8.8% seen once. Their antigens are not known. General observations from the study: Tracking of tumor mutation counts was seen in expanded intratumoral alpha and beta TCR counts.

The sample consisted of lung tumor tissue, taken at surgery. These receptors were obtained from a male donor with early-stage non-small cell lung cancer.

The CDR3, as DNA: TGCGCCAGCAGCTTGCCCTTCGGCAATGAGCAGTTCTTC. It translates to CASSLPFGNEQFF. The genes are TRBV5-1 and TRBJ2-1, with D unresolved. Germline CDR1 and CDR2: SGHRS and YFSETQ. Trimming took off 1 base at V and 6 bases at J, with 8 bases between the two ends. CDR3 size: 13 residues.

Ten or more counts support this clonotype. This chain uses TRBV2 with TRBJ2-2, with 13 positions matching TRBD2. V shed 0 bases and J 4 bases; nucleotides not matched to a gene: 5. CDR3 size: 18 residues. Germline V gene data show CDR1 as SNHLY and CDR2 as FYNNEI. The CDR3 nucleotides read TGTGCCAGCAGTGAAGCCATACTAGCGGGAGGGCTCACCGGGGAGCTGTTTTTT. Its protein is CASSEAILAGGLTGELFF.

This clonotype was observed many times. The chain joins TRBV6-5 to TRBJ2-1; 13 bases match TRBD2. Trimming removed 5 bases from V and 8 bases from J; junction bases left unmatched: 12. From germline, CDR1 is MNHEY and CDR2 SVGAGI. There are 17 residues in the CDR3. The CDR3 is CASSPLRTSGRRDEQFF. For the CDR3, the DNA is TGTGCCAGCAGTCCGCTCCGGACTAGCGGGAGACGCGATGAGCAGTTCTTC.

In its sample, this clonotype was seen a few times. This chain uses TRBV7-2 with TRBJ2-7, with a tentative D call TRBD1 (6 bases). Looked up from germline, CDR1 is SGHTA and CDR2 is FQGNSA. The CDR3 contains 14 residues. V shed 5 bases and J shed 4 bases, with 15 bases lying between them. This CDR3 is CASSPRTVGYEQYF. CDR3 coding DNA: TGTGCCAGCAGCCCGAGGACAGTGGGGTACGAGCAGTACTTC.

In this sample, this clonotype turned up many times. The J gene is TRBJ1-1, the V gene TRBV6-5, with D hard to call. This CDR3 is 11 amino acids long. CDR1 is MNHEY and CDR2 is SVGAGI in the germline V gene. V was clipped by 2 bases and J by 7 bases, with 5 bases between them. The CDR3, as DNA: TGTGCCAGCAGTTACGGATATGAAGCTTTCTTT. Translation gives CASSYGYEAFF.

This clonotype appeared many times. The chain combines TRBV3-1 with TRBJ2-7, with 12 bases matching TRBD2. This CDR3 spans 16 amino acids. The junction had 9 bases not matched to a gene; V was cut back by 5 bases and J by 4 bases. The germline gives CDR1 LGHDT, CDR2 YNNKEL (reference sequence). The CDR3 loop is CASSRAASGRAYEQYF. The DNA of the CDR3 is TGTGCCAGCAGCAGGGCGGCTAGCGGGAGGGCGTACGAGCAGTACTTC.

There are many counts of this clonotype. This rearrangement joins TRBV6-2 or TRBV6-3 to TRBJ2-2; D remains ambiguous. Trimming left V 3 bases short and J 5 bases short, with 7 bases between. The CDR3 sequence is 13 residues long. CDR1 is MNHEY and CDR2 is SVGEGT in the germline V gene. For the CDR3, the DNA is TGTGCCAGCAGTTATAGGTGGACCGGGGAGCTGTTTTTT. It yields the protein CASSYRWTGELFF.

This clonotype has a count of ten or more. The chain has TRBV7-2 and TRBJ2-7; 11 bases are shared with TRBD2. This CDR3 comprises 15 residues. Trimming removed 4 bases from V and 1 base from J; junction bases left unmatched: 3. Germline assignment: CDR1 SGHTA and CDR2 FQGNSA. CDR3 coding DNA: TGTGCCAGCAGCTCACTAGCGGGGGCTTCCTACGAGCAGTACTTC. Its protein product is CASSSLAGASYEQYF.

This clonotype has a count of ten or more. This chain uses TRBV11-2 with TRBJ1-5, with a tentative D call TRBD1 (5 bases). The length of the CDR3 is 15 residues. Trimming shortened V by 3 bases and J by 6 bases, and 15 bases separated the two germline ends. CDR1 and CDR2 from the germline V gene are SGHAT and FQNNGV. The CDR3 DNA sequence: TGTGCCAGCAGCTTGGGAGTGGGGCAGGGTCAGCCCCAGCATTTT. Translated, it gives CASSLGVGQGQPQHF. Filled out from reference TRBV11-2 and TRBJ1-5, the complete variable domain reads EAGVAQSPRYKIIEKRQSVAFWCNPISGHATLYWYQQILGQGPKLLIQFQNNGVVDDSQLPKDRFSAERLKGVDSTLKIQPAKLEDSAVYLCASSLGVGQGQPQHFGDGTRLSIL.

The V gene is TRBV29-1, the J gene TRBJ2-2; D not certain. From germline, CDR1 is SQVTM and CDR2 ANQGSEA. Trimming took 8 bases from V and 1 from J, leaving 11 bases between them. The CDR3 sequence is 13 residues long. The CDR3 DNA sequence: TGCAGCACCCCAGACCTGAACACCGGGGAGCTGTTTTTT. Its translation: CSTPDLNTGELFF.

In this sample, this clonotype is medium-sized. The rearrangement uses TRBV5-1 and TRBJ2-3; D gene unclear. The V gene lost 3 bases and the J gene lost 1 base, with 15 bases spanning the gap. Germline assignment: CDR1 SGHRS and CDR2 YFSETQ. CDR3 size: 16 residues. CDR3 sequence (DNA): TGCGCCAGCAGCTCCTCCGGATCTTTACGCACAGATACGCAGTATTTT. Amino acid sequence: CASSSSGSLRTDTQYF.

In its sample, this clonotype was seen many times. The gene calls are TRBV7-2 and TRBJ2-3; no clear D gene. V lost 0 bases to trimming and J lost 7 bases, with 8 bases between them. The germline V gene encodes CDR1 SGHTA and CDR2 FQGNSA. The CDR3 spans 13 residues. The CDR3 DNA reads TGTGCCAGCAGCTTAGCGCCGGAGCATACGCAGTATTTT. Its protein is CASSLAPEHTQYF.

The table lists this clonotype with a count of one. J is TRBJ2-1 and V is TRBV6-2 or TRBV6-3; no clear D. V dropped 5 bases and J dropped 5 bases, with 10 bases sitting between them. CDR1 MNHEY and CDR2 SVGEGT come from the germline V gene. The CDR3 is made up of 13 amino acids. DNA of the CDR3: TGTGCCAGCAGTCCATTTGGTGACAATGAGCAGTTCTTC. Translated: CASSPFGDNEQFF.

This clonotype was detected many times. The rearrangement links TRBV28 to TRBJ2-5, with a tentative D call TRBD2 (5 bases). Trimming took 4 bases from V and 1 from J, leaving 13 bases between them. CDR1 and CDR2 from the germline V gene are MDHEN and SYDVKM. The CDR3 contains 15 residues. The CDR3 region has the DNA TGTGCCAGCAGTTCGAGGGAGAGGAGCCAAGAGACCCAGTACTTC. It yields the protein CASSSRERSQETQYF.

This clonotype was seen at least ten times. J is TRBJ2-6 and V is TRBV28; 7 positions agree with TRBD1. Germline V lookup: CDR1 MDHEN, CDR2 SYDVKM. There are 17 residues in the CDR3. The V gene end was trimmed by 5 bases and the J gene end by 0 bases; junction bases not matched to a gene: 7. The CDR3 loop reads CASSPPGQPSGANVLTF. The CDR3 nucleotides read TGTGCCAGCAGTCCACCGGGACAGCCCTCTGGGGCCAACGTCCTGACTTTC.

By share, this clonotype counts as medium-sized. The V gene is TRBV6-5, the J gene TRBJ2-5, with TRBD1 matching over 7 bases. This CDR3 region has 13 residues. V was clipped by 6 bases and J by 4 bases; unmatched bases: 5. CDR1 and CDR2 (germline): MNHEY, SVGAGI. The CDR3 here is CASSPDRRETQYF. The CDR3 DNA sequence: TGTGCCAGCAGCCCGGACAGGCGAGAGACCCAGTACTTC.